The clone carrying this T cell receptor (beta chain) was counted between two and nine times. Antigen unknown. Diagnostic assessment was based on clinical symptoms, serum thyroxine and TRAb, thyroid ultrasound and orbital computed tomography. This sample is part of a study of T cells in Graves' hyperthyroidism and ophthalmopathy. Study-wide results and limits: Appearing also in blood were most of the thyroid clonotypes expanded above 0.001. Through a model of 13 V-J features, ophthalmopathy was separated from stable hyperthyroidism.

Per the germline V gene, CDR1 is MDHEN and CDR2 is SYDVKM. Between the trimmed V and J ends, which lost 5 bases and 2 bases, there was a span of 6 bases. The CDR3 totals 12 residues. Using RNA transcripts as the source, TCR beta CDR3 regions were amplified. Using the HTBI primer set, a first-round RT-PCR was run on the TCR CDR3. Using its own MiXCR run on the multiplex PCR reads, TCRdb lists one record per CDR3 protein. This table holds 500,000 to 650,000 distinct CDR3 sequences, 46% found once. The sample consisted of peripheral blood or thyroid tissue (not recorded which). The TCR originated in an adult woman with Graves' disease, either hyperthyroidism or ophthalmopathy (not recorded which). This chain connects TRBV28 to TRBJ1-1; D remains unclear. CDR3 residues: CASSRHNTEAFF. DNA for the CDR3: TGTGCCAGCAGTCGCCACAACACTGAAGCTTTCTTT.